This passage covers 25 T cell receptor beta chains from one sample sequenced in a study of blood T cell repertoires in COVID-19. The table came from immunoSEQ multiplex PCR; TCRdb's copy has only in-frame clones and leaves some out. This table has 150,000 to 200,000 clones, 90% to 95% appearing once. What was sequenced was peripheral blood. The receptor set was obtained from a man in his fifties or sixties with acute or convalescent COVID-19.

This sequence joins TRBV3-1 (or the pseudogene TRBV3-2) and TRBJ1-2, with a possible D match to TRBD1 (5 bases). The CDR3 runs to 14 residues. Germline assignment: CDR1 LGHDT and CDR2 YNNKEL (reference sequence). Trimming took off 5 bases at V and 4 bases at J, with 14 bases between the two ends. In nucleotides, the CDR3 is TGTGCCAGCAGCGAAGCGGGGGTGCCCTATGGCTACACCTTC. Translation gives CASSEAGVPYGYTF.

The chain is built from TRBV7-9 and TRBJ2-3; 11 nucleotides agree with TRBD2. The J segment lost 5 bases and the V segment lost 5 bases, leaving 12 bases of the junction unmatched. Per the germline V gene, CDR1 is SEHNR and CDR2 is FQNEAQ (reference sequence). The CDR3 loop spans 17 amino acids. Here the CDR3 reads CASSRQGTSGSGDTQYF. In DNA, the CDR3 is TGTGCCAGCAGCCGACAGGGGACTAGCGGCTCGGGAGATACGCAGTATTTT.

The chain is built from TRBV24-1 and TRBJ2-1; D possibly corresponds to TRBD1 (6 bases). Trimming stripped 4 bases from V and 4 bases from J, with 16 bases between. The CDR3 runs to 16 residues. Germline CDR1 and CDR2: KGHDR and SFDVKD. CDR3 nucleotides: TGTGCCACCAGTGAGCCAGGGGTATCGGGATACAATGAGCAGTTCTTC. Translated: CATSEPGVSGYNEQFF.

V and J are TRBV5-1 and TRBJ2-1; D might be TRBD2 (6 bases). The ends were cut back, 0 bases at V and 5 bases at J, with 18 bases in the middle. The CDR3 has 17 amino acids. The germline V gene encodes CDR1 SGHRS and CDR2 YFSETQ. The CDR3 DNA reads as TGCGCCAGCAGCTTGGGAGGGACCGGGAGTAACCACAATGAGCAGTTCTTC. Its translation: CASSLGGTGSNHNEQFF.

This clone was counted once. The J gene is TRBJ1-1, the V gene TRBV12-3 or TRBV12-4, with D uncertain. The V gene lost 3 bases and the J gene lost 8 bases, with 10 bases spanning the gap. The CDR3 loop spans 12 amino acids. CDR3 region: CASSFDSGEAFF. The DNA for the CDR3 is TGTGCCAGCAGTTTTGATAGCGGGGAAGCTTTCTTT.

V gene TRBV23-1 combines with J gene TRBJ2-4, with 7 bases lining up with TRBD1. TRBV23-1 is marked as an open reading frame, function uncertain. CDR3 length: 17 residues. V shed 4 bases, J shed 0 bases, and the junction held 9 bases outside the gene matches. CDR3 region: CASSLPPGGTAKNIQYF. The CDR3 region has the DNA TGCGCCAGCAGTCTCCCCCCAGGGGGAACAGCCAAAAACATTCAGTACTTC.

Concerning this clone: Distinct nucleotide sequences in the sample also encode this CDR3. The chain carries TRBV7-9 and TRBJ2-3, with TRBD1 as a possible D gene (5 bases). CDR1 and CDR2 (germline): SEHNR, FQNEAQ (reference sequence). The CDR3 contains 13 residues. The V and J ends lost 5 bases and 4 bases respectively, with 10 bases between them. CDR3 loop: CASSPRGPDTQYF. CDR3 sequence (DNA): TGTGCCAGCAGCCCTAGGGGCCCAGATACGCAGTATTTT.

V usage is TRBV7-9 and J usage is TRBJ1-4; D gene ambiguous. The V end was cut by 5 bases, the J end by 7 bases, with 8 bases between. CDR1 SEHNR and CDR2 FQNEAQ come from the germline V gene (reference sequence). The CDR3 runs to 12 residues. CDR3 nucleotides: TGTGCCAGCAGCCCCCTAGGTGAAAAACTGTTTTTT. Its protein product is CASSPLGEKLFF.

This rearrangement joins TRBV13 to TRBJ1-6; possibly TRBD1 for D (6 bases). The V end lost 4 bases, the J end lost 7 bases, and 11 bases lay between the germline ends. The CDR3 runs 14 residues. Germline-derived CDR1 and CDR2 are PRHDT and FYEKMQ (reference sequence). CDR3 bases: TGTGCCAGCAGCTCCCGGACAGAAAATTCACCCCTCCACTTT. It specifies CASSSRTENSPLHF.

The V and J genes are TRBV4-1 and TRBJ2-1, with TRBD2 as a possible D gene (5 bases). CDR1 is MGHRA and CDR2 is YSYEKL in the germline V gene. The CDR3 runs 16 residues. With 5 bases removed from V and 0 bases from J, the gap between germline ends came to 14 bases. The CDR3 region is CASSYRQGSSYNEQFF. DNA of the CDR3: TGCGCCAGCAGCTATAGGCAAGGGAGCTCCTACAATGAGCAGTTCTTC.

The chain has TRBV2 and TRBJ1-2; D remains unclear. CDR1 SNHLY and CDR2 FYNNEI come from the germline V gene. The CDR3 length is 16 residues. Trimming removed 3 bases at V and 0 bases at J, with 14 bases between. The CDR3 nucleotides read TGTGCCAGCAGTGATTTTATCCCCCGTTCTAACTATGGCTACACCTTC. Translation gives CASSDFIPRSNYGYTF.

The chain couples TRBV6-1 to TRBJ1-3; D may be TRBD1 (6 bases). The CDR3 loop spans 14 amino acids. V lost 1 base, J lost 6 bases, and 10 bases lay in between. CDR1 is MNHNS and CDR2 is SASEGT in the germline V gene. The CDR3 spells CASSEVGQKNTIYF. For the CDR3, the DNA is TGTGCCAGCAGTGAAGTGGGACAAAAAAACACCATATATTTT.

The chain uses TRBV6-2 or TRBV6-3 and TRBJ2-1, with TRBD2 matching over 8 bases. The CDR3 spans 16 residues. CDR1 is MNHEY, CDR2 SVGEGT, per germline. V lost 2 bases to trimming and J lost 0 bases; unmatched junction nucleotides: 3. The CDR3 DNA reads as TGTGCCAGCAGTTACCGAAGCGGGGGCTCCTACAATGAGCAGTTCTTC. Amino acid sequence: CASSYRSGGSYNEQFF.

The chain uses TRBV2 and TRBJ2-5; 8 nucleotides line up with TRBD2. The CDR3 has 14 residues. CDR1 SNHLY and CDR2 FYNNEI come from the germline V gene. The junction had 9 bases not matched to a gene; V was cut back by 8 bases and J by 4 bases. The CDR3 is CASHRTSLGETQYF. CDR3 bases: TGTGCCAGCCATCGGACTAGCCTCGGAGAGACCCAGTACTTC.

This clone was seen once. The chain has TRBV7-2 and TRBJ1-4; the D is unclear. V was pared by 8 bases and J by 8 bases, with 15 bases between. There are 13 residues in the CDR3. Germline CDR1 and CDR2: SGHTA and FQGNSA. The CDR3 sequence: CASSFERGEKLFF. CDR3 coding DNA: TGTGCCAGCTCCTTCGAGAGAGGGGAAAAACTGTTTTTT.

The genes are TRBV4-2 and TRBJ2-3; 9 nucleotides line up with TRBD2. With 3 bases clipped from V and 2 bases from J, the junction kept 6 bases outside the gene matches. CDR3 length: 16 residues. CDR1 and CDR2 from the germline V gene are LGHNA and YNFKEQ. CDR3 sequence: CASSQPREGPTDTQYF. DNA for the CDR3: TGTGCCAGCAGCCAGCCGCGGGAGGGCCCCACAGATACGCAGTATTTT.

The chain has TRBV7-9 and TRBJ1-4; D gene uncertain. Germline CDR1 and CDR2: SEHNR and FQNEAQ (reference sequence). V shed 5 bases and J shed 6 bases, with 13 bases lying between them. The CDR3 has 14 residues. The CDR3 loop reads CASSHLGGYEKLFF. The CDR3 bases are TGTGCCAGCAGCCATCTGGGCGGGTATGAAAAACTGTTTTTT.

The CDR3, as DNA: TGTGCCAGCAGTGAAAGAGCAGGGAATCAGCCCCAGCATTTT. Residues: CASSERAGNQPQHF. This chain joins TRBV2 and TRBJ1-5, with a tentative D call TRBD1 (5 bases). The V end was cut by 2 bases, the J end by 4 bases, with 9 bases between. The CDR3 is 14 residues long. Germline loops: CDR1 SNHLY, CDR2 FYNNEI.

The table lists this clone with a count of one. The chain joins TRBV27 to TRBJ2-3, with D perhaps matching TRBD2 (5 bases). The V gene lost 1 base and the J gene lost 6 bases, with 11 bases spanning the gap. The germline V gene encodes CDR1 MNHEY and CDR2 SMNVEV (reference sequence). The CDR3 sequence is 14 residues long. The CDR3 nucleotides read TGTGCCAGCAGTTTATGGACTCGAGGGGATACGCAGTATTTT. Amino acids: CASSLWTRGDTQYF.

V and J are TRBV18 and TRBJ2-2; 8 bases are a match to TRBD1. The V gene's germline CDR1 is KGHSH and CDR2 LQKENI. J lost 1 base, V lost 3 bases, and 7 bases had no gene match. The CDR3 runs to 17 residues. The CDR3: CASSPYLGQENTGELFF. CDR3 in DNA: TGTGCCAGCTCACCTTATCTGGGACAGGAGAACACCGGGGAGCTGTTTTTT.

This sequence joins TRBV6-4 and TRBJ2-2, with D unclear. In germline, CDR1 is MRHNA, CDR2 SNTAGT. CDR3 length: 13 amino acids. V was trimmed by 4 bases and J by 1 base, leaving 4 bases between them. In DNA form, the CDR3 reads TGTGCCAGCAGTGGCGGGAACACCGGGGAGCTGTTTTTT. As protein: CASSGGNTGELFF.

The CDR3 coding sequence is TGTGCCAGCAGTTACGACAGCTGGAGACACTCACCCCTCCACTTT. Its translation: CASSYDSWRHSPLHF. The chain uses TRBV6-6 and TRBJ1-6; a possible D gene is TRBD1 (5 bases). The CDR3 is 15 amino acids. V was trimmed by 2 bases and J by 10 bases, leaving 15 bases between them. The germline gives CDR1 MNHNY, CDR2 SVGAGI (reference sequence).

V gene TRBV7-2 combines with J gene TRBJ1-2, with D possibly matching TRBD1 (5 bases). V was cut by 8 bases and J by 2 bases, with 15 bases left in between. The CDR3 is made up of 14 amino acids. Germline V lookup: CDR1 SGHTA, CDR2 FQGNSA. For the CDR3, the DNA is TGTGCCAGCCGCCAGGGTAGAACCAACTATGGCTACACCTTC. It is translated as CASRQGRTNYGYTF.

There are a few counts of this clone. The chain's CDR3 is CASRRKPNTEAFF. The CDR3 nucleotides are TGTGCCAGCAGGAGGAAACCGAACACTGAAGCTTTCTTT. V gene TRBV6-5 combines with J gene TRBJ1-1; D is undetermined. Germline loops: CDR1 MNHEY, CDR2 SVGAGI. V lost 6 bases and J 1 base, leaving 9 bases between the germline ends. The CDR3 is 13 residues long.

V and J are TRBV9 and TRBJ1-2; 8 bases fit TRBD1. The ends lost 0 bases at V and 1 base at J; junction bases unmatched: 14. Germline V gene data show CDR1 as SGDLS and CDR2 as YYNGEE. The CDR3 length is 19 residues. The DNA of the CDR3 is TGTGCCAGCAGCGTAGGAATCCTAGGCAGGACAGGGCTTAACTATGGCTACACCTTC. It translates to CASSVGILGRTGLNYGYTF.